Below are 2 T cell receptor beta chains sequenced from a single sample in a study of cytomegalovirus exposure and HLA in healthy donors. The table came from immunoSEQ multiplex PCR; TCRdb's copy has only in-frame clones and leaves some out. The data show 100,000 to 150,000 clones, 90% to 95% seen once. Sequenced sample: PBMCs. All receptors derive from a woman younger than 30 in good health and CMV-seronegative.

V and J are TRBV7-9 and TRBJ1-6, with D hard to call. This CDR3 contains 15 residues. The V end lost 5 bases, the J end lost 7 bases, and 15 bases lay between the germline ends. In germline, CDR1 is SEHNR, CDR2 FQNEAQ (reference sequence). CDR3 DNA sequence: TGTGCCAGCAGCCTACAGACGGCCAGCAATTCACCCCTCCACTTT. This gives the protein CASSLQTASNSPLHF.

The rearrangement links TRBV28 to TRBJ2-1, with D possibly TRBD1 on 6 matching bases. V was pared by 2 bases and J by 4 bases, with 6 bases between. The CDR3 totals 13 residues. Germline values: CDR1 MDHEN, CDR2 SYDVKM. CDR3 region: CASSLTGYNEQFF. Written as DNA, the CDR3 is TGTGCCAGCAGTTTAACAGGGTACAATGAGCAGTTCTTC.